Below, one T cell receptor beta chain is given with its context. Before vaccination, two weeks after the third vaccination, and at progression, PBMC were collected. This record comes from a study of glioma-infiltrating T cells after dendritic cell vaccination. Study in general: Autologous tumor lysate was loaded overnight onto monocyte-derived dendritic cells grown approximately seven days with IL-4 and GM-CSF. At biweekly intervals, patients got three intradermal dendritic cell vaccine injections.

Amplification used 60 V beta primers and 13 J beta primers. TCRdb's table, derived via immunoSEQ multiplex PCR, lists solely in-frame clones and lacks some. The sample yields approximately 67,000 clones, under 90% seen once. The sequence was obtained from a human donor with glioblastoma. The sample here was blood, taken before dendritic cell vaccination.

The CDR3: CASTSWGVQETQYF. CDR3 bases: TGTGCCAGCACCTCTTGGGGGGTCCAAGAGACCCAGTACTTC. J is TRBJ2-5 and V is TRBV5-6; a possible D gene is TRBD2 (6 bases). Trimming pared 6 bases from V and 1 base from J, leaving 13 bases between. Germline V gene sequence: CDR1 SGHDT, CDR2 YYEEEE. This CDR3 has 14 amino acids. Using reference TRBV5-6 and TRBJ2-5 for the parts outside the CDR3, the full variable domain is DAGVTQSPTHLIKTRGQQVTLRCSPKSGHDTVSWYQQALGQGPQFIFQYYEEEERQRGNFPDRFSGHQFPNYSSELNVNALLLGDSALYLCASTSWGVQETQYFGPGTRLLVL.